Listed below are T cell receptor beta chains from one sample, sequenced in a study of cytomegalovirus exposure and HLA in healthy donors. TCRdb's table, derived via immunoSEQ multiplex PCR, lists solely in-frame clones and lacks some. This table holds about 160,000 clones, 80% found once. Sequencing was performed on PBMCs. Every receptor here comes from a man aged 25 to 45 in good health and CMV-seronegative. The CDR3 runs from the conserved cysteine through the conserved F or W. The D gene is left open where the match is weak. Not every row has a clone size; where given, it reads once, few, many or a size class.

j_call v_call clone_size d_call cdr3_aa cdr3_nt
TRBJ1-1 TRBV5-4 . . CASSLDPRPGEAFF TGTGCCAGCAGCTTGGATCCGCGACCGGGTGAAGCTTTCTTT
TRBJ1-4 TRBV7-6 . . CASSLGAGQKTNEKLFF TGTGCCAGCAGCTTAGGGGCCGGACAGAAAACTAATGAAAAACTGTTTTTT
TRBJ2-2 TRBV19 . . CATEVGWGHGTGELFF TGTGCCACCGAGGTCGGGTGGGGGCACGGCACCGGGGAGCTGTTTTTT
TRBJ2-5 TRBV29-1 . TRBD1 CSVLKGQGAGETQYF TGCAGCGTTCTCAAGGGACAGGGGGCGGGAGAGACCCAGTACTTC
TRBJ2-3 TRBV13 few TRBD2 CASSLGSSGSDTDTQYF TGTGCCAGCAGCTTAGGGTCTAGCGGGTCCGACACAGATACGCAGTATTTT
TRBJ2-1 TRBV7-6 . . CASSSSLQGNEQFF TGTGCCAGCAGCTCTTCACTCCAGGGGAATGAGCAGTTCTTC
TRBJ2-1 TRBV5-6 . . CASRTASPNNEQFF TGTGCCAGCAGGACAGCGTCCCCTAACAATGAGCAGTTCTTC
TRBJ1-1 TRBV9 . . CASSVVTGSTRLNTEAFF TGTGCCAGCAGCGTAGTAACAGGTTCTACCCGATTGAACACTGAAGCTTTCTTT
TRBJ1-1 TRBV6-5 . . CASRVGVEAFF TGTGCCAGCAGGGTCGGGGTTGAAGCTTTCTTT
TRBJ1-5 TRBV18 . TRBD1 CASSADRGTSNQPQHF TGTGCCAGCTCGGCGGACAGGGGAACGAGCAATCAGCCCCAGCATTTT
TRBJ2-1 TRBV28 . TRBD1 CVSTQTGGDLRKQFF TGTGTCAGCACCCAGACAGGGGGAGATCTAAGGAAGCAGTTCTTC
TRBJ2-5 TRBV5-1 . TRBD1 CASSSPRTGGVTQETQYF TGCGCCAGCAGCTCCCCCAGGACAGGTGGAGTGACCCAAGAGACCCAGTACTTC
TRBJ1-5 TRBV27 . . CASSLGQINQPQHF TGTGCCAGCAGTTTAGGACAGATAAATCAGCCCCAGCATTTT
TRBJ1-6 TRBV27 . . CASSLSAVGIWALHF TGTGCCAGCAGTTTATCAGCCGTCGGGATATGGGCCCTCCACTTT
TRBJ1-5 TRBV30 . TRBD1 CAWSGRKGQGSNQPQHF TGTGCCTGGAGTGGTAGAAAGGGACAGGGTAGCAATCAGCCCCAGCATTTT
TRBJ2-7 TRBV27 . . CASSPALASYEQYF TGTGCCAGCAGTCCCGCTTTGGCATCCTACGAGCAGTACTTC
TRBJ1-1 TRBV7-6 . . CASSLSGLPKTEAFF TGTGCCAGCAGCTTATCGGGACTCCCGAAGACTGAAGCTTTCTTT
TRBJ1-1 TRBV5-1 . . CASSPGLLNTEAFF TGCGCCAGCAGCCCCGGTCTGTTAAACACTGAAGCTTTCTTT
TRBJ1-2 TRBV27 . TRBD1 CASGMGQGNYGYTF TGTGCCAGCGGCATGGGACAGGGAAACTATGGCTACACCTTC
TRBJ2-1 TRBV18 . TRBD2 CASSATSVSYNEQFF TGTGCCAGCTCAGCGACTAGCGTCTCCTACAATGAGCAGTTCTTC
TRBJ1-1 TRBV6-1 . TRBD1 CASRKQQGAAEAFF TGTGCCAGCAGAAAGCAACAGGGGGCCGCTGAAGCTTTCTTT
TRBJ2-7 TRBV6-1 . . CASSGSTVSSYEQYF TGTGCCAGCAGTGGCTCCACAGTTAGCTCCTACGAGCAGTACTTC
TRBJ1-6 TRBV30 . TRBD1 CAWSDLTGASSPLHF TGTGCCTGGAGTGACCTTACAGGGGCGAGTTCACCCCTCCACTTT
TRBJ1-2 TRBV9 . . CASSVREDYGYTF TGTGCCAGCAGCGTCAGGGAGGACTATGGCTACACCTTC
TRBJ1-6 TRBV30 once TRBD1 CAWSEGTGANSPLHF TGTGCCTGGAGTGAAGGGACAGGGGCGAATTCACCCCTCCACTTT
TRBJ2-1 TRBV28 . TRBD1 CASSLQGWNEQFF TGTGCCAGCAGTCTACAGGGGTGGAATGAGCAGTTCTTC
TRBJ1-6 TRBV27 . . CASSPQSSYNSPLHF TGTGCCAGCAGCCCACAGAGCTCCTATAATTCACCCCTCCACTTT
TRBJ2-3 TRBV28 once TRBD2 CASSLLAGGPTDTQYF TGTGCCAGCAGTTTACTAGCGGGGGGGCCAACAGATACGCAGTATTTT
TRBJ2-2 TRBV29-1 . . CLRQGGTGELFF TGTCTTCGGCAGGGAGGAACCGGGGAGCTGTTTTTT
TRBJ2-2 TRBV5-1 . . CASSLVLGELFF TGCGCCAGCAGCTTGGTTCTCGGGGAGCTGTTTTTT
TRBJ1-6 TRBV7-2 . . CASSLGDFASPLHF TGTGCCAGCAGCTTAGGTGACTTCGCTTCACCCCTCCACTTT
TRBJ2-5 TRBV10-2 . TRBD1 CASSEPGQGRQETQYF TGCGCCAGCAGTGAGCCAGGACAGGGGAGGCAAGAGACCCAGTACTTC
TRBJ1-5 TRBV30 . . CAWSKTVLNQPQHF TGTGCCTGGAGCAAGACAGTGCTCAATCAGCCCCAGCATTTT
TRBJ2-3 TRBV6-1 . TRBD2 CASTWEGRSADTQYF TGTGCCAGCACGTGGGAGGGCCGCTCCGCAGATACGCAGTATTTT
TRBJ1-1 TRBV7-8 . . CASSLSGHTEAFF TGTGCCAGCAGCCTAAGCGGCCACACTGAAGCTTTCTTT
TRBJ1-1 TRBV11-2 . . CASSLDGMGKVRGNTEAFF TGTGCCAGCAGCTTAGATGGTATGGGTAAGGTCCGGGGGAACACTGAAGCTTTCTTT
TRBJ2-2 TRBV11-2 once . CASTIRTGRAGELFF TGTGCCAGCACCATTCGGACAGGGAGGGCCGGGGAGCTGTTTTTT
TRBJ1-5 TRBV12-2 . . CASRLRQGGQPQHF TGTGCAAGTCGCCTGCGACAGGGTGGACAGCCCCAGCATTTT
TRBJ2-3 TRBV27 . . CASSLADTDTQYF TGTGCCAGCAGTCTGGCAGACACAGATACGCAGTATTTT
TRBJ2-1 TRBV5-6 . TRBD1 CASSLETGGLNEQFF TGTGCCAGCAGCTTGGAGACAGGGGGCCTCAATGAGCAGTTCTTC
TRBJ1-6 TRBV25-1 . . CASSPRGNSPLHF TGTGCCAGCAGTCCCCGGGGGAATTCACCCCTCCACTTT
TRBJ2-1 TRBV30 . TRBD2 CAWSNLGLAGGNQFF TGTGCCTGGAGTAATTTGGGACTAGCGGGAGGGAATCAGTTCTTC
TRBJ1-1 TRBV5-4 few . CASSSADLSTEAFF TGTGCCAGCAGCTCTGCAGATTTAAGCACTGAAGCTTTCTTT
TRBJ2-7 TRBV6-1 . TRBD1 CASSETGGINEQYF TGTGCCAGCAGTGAAACAGGGGGTATTAACGAGCAGTACTTC
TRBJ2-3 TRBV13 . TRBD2 CASSWGLAGGPYYF TGTGCCAGCAGCTGGGGACTAGCGGGAGGGCCCTATTATTTT
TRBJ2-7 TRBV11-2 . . CASSFVPTGSEQYF TGTGCCAGCAGCTTCGTTCCCACAGGGTCAGAGCAGTACTTC
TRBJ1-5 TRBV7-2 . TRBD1 CASSYSGTGAQPQHF TGTGCCAGCAGCTATTCCGGGACAGGGGCCCAGCCCCAGCATTTT
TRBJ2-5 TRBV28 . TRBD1 CASSTPTGKETQYF TGTGCCAGCAGCACACCGACAGGGAAAGAGACCCAGTACTTC
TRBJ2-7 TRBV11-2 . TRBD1 CASSSLKTGGPYEQYF TGTGCCAGCAGCTCGTTAAAGACAGGGGGGCCCTACGAGCAGTACTTC
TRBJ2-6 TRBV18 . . CASSPVGTPLRDSGANVLTF TGTGCCAGCTCACCTGTCGGGACACCTCTTCGGGACTCTGGGGCCAACGTCCTGACTTTC